These 24 T cell receptor beta chains originate from one sample sequenced in a study of read filtering for tumor transcriptome and immune sequencing. The library was built from 400 to 500 ng RNA with molecular barcoded adaptors for alpha/delta and beta/gamma chains. TCRdb itself ran the reads through MiXCR, one entry per CDR3 protein. The sample holds about 86,000 distinct CDR3 sequences; about 12% are singletons and the top ten take approximately 15%. Sequencing was performed on a population of CD138-negative cells sorted from bone marrow. Receptor source: a donor aged 40 or older with multiple myeloma.

In its sample, this clonotype was seen a few times. This sequence joins TRBV5-1 and TRBJ2-3; 8 bases align to TRBD2. The CDR3 length is 16 residues. CDR1 SGHRS and CDR2 YFSETQ come from the germline V gene. Trimming at V came to 4 bases and at J to 2 bases, leaving 9 bases not matched to a gene. The CDR3 nucleotides read TGCGCCAGCAGCCTTCCGACTAGCGCGTCCACAGATACGCAGTATTTT. It encodes CASSLPTSASTDTQYF. Variable domain in full (rest from reference TRBV5-1 and TRBJ2-3): KAGVTQTPRYLIKTRGQQVTLSCSPISGHRSVSWYQQTPGQGLQFLFEYFSETQRNKGNFPGRFSGRQFSNSRSEMNVSTLELGDSALYLCASSLPTSASTDTQYFGPGTRLTVL.

This clonotype was seen repeatedly, ten times or more. The CDR3 reads CASSFQGANTGELFF. CDR3 sequence (DNA): TGTGCCAGCAGTTTCCAGGGCGCGAACACCGGGGAGCTGTTTTTT. V is TRBV12-3 or TRBV12-4 and J is TRBJ2-2; tentatively, D is TRBD1 (5 bases). V lost 3 bases, J lost 0 bases, and 8 bases lay in between. This CDR3 is 15 amino acids long.

This clonotype came up many times. The V call is TRBV10-3, the J call TRBJ1-5; D might be TRBD1 (5 bases). There are 14 residues in the CDR3. V was trimmed by 3 bases and J by 6 bases, leaving 12 bases between them. Germline CDR1 is ENHRY and CDR2 is SYGVKD. The CDR3 here is CAISEGAPGQPQHF. The CDR3, as DNA: TGTGCCATCAGTGAAGGGGCCCCTGGTCAGCCCCAGCATTTT.

Only one count was recorded for this clonotype. J is TRBJ2-1 and V is TRBV10-3, with D uncertain. The CDR3 is 13 residues long. The germline CDR1 and CDR2 sequences are ENHRY and SYGVKD. V was shortened by 0 bases and J by 9 bases, with 9 bases between the two germline ends. CDR3 bases: TGTGCCATCAGTGAGTCGAGTAGATCTGAGCAGTTCTTC. Protein product: CAISESSRSEQFF.

In this sample, this clonotype turned up many times. This chain joins TRBV5-1 and TRBJ2-6; D may be TRBD1 (6 bases). Germline CDR1 SGHRS, CDR2 YFSETQ. V dropped 6 bases and J dropped 2 bases, with 9 bases sitting between them. This CDR3 has 14 amino acids. CDR3: CASKAGAGANVLTF. DNA for the CDR3: TGCGCCAGCAAAGCAGGGGCTGGGGCCAACGTCCTGACTTTC. Supplemented by reference TRBV5-1 and TRBJ2-6, the full variable domain reads KAGVTQTPRYLIKTRGQQVTLSCSPISGHRSVSWYQQTPGQGLQFLFEYFSETQRNKGNFPGRFSGRQFSNSRSEMNVSTLELGDSALYLCASKAGAGANVLTFGAGSRLTVL.

CDR3 coding DNA: TGTGCCAGCAGTGACCGCTACGGAGGCAATGAGCAGTTCTTC. It specifies CASSDRYGGNEQFF. V is TRBV6-5 and J is TRBJ2-1, with D perhaps TRBD2 (5 bases). The V gene lost 5 bases and the J gene lost 6 bases, with 14 bases spanning the gap. This CDR3 contains 14 residues. The germline V gene encodes CDR1 MNHEY and CDR2 SVGAGI.

This clonotype was observed at least ten times. This chain connects TRBV19 to TRBJ2-3; D is unclear. This CDR3 has 13 amino acids. V gave up 4 bases and J gave up 2 bases, with 7 bases separating them. Germline V lookup: CDR1 LNHDA, CDR2 SQIVND (reference sequence). CDR3 residues: CASSNFLTDTQYF. CDR3 sequence (DNA): TGTGCCAGTAGTAACTTCCTCACAGATACGCAGTATTTT.

With respect to this clonotype: One base away lies a much larger clone, so this may be a sequencing read error. This chain connects TRBV12-3 or TRBV12-4 to TRBJ1-1, with 7 nucleotides matching TRBD1. The CDR3 covers 16 residues. DNA for the CDR3: TGTGCCAGCGGTTTCGGGACAGCCGGCTTGAACACTGAAGCTTTCTTT. It encodes CASGFGTAGLNTEAFF.

This clonotype was detected only a few times. Relative to the germline gene, one junction end is altered; a read error may explain this. The chain's CDR3 is CASGSRVARTPDF. In DNA, the CDR3 is TGTGCCAGCGGCTCCCGGGTAGCGCGAACCCCGGACTTC. The V gene is TRBV7-3, the J gene TRBJ2-7; TRBD2 is a possible D gene (5 bases). This CDR3 region has 13 residues. Germline V CDR1 and CDR2: SGHTA, FQGTGA. The full variable domain, in which reference TRBV7-3 and TRBJ2-7 provide the parts outside the CDR3, is GAGVSQTPSNKVTEKGKYVELRCDPISGHTALYWYRQSLGQGPEFLIYFQGTGAADDSGLPNDRFFAVRPEGSVSTLKIQRTERGDSAVYLCASGSRVARTPDFGPGTRLTVT.

This clonotype was detected ten times or more. J is TRBJ2-1 and V is TRBV5-5; 7 bases agree with TRBD1. CDR1 SGHKS and CDR2 YYEKEE come from the germline V gene (reference sequence). This CDR3 spans 16 amino acids. V lost 4 bases and J lost 7; bases outside the gene matches: 14. Here the CDR3 DNA reads TGTGCCAGCAGCCCGCGGACAGGTTTTCCCTTGAATGAGCAGTTCTTC. This sequence encodes CASSPRTGFPLNEQFF.

This clonotype was recorded many times. V usage is TRBV29-1 and J usage is TRBJ2-2, with 9 positions matching TRBD2. The germline CDR1 and CDR2 sequences are SQVTM and ANQGSEA. The CDR3 is made up of 14 amino acids. The J segment lost 2 bases and the V segment lost 5 bases, leaving 3 bases of the junction unmatched. CDR3: CSVKRGDNTGELFF. CDR3 DNA sequence: TGCAGCGTTAAGCGGGGGGACAACACCGGGGAGCTGTTTTTT.

By share of the sample, this clonotype is large (0.1 to 1%). CDR3 region: CASSQALSSQGYTF. In DNA, the CDR3 is TGTGCCAGCAGCCAAGCTCTTTCCAGTCAGGGCTACACCTTC. The V and J genes are TRBV14 and TRBJ1-2; D not resolved. V lost 1 base to trimming and J lost 8 bases, with 14 bases between them. Germline V gene sequence: CDR1 SGHDN, CDR2 FVKESK. This CDR3 is 14 amino acids long.

This clonotype was detected only a few times. Relative to the germline gene, one junction end is altered; a read error may explain this. This sequence joins TRBV28 and TRBJ2-1, with TRBD1 matching 7 bases. CDR1 is MDHEN, CDR2 SYDVKM, per germline. This CDR3 has 15 residues. CDR3 nucleotides: TGTGCCAGCAGTAAGGGACAGATAACCTACAATGAGCGGTTCTTC. This encodes CASSKGQITYNERFF.

The sample holds many counts of this clonotype. The chain recombines TRBV29-1 with TRBJ2-2; 9 nucleotides line up with TRBD2. Germline-derived CDR1 and CDR2 are SQVTM and ANQGSEA. The CDR3 runs to 13 residues. Germline trimming cut 4 bases from V and 8 bases from J; bases unmatched to any gene: 5. CDR3 sequence reads: CSVVAGAGGELFF. The CDR3 DNA is TGCAGCGTTGTAGCGGGAGCTGGGGGGGAGCTGTTTTTT.

In regard to this clonotype: One base away lies a much larger clone, so this may be a sequencing read error. The J gene is TRBJ2-2, the V gene TRBV9; D uncertain. CDR1 is SGDLS and CDR2 is YYNGEE in the germline V gene. The CDR3 extends over 13 amino acids. This CDR3 reads CATSPMNTGELFF. The CDR3 DNA sequence: TGTGCCACCAGCCCAATGAACACCGGGGAGCTGTTTTTT.

The chain is built from TRBV28 and TRBJ2-7; 7 bases align to TRBD2. Germline assignment: CDR1 MDHEN and CDR2 SYDVKM. The CDR3 length is 15 residues. The ends lost 9 bases at V and 2 bases at J; junction bases unmatched: 13. The CDR3: CASREPGLNPYEQYF. CDR3 nucleotides: TGTGCCAGTAGAGAACCGGGACTAAATCCCTACGAGCAGTACTTC.

This clonotype was counted a few times. A much larger clone differs by one base, so this may be a read error. The V gene is TRBV5-1, the J gene TRBJ2-5; the D gene is possibly TRBD2 (6 bases). Germline lookup yields CDR1 SGHRS and CDR2 YFSETQ. The CDR3 is 15 amino acids. The CDR3 DNA reads TGCGCCTGCAGCTTGGAGGGCAGGAAACAAGAGACCCAGTACTTC. Protein: CACSLEGRKQETQYF.

The sample holds many counts of this clonotype. The chain couples TRBV30 to TRBJ1-5, with 7 bases identical to TRBD1. The germline gives CDR1 GTSNPN, CDR2 SVGIG (reference sequence). The CDR3 extends over 12 amino acids. The V gene end was trimmed by 2 bases and the J gene end by 7 bases; junction bases not matched to a gene: 2. The CDR3 coding sequence is TGTGCCTGGAGTTCACAGGGGCAGCCCCAGCATTTT. Protein product: CAWSSQGQPQHF.

This clonotype was observed at least ten times. The chain joins TRBV18 to TRBJ2-2, with D hard to call. V was shortened by 5 bases and J by 2 bases, with 9 bases between the two germline ends. CDR3 length: 14 amino acids. The germline V gene has CDR1 KGHSH and CDR2 LQKENI. The CDR3: CASSEYSNTGELFF. The DNA of the CDR3 is TGTGCCAGCTCAGAGTATTCTAACACCGGGGAGCTGTTTTTT. The variable domain in full, completed from reference TRBV18 and TRBJ2-2, reads NAGVMQNPRHLVRRRGQEARLRCSPMKGHSHVYWYRQLPEEGLKFMVYLQKENIIDESGMPKERFSAEFPKEGPSILRIQQVVRGDSAAYFCASSEYSNTGELFFGEGSRLTVL.

Many counts were recorded for this clonotype. The chain carries TRBV7-9 and TRBJ2-1; 13 nucleotides align to TRBD2. With 2 bases clipped from V and 9 bases from J, the junction kept 4 bases outside the gene matches. Germline CDR1 reads SEHNR; CDR2 reads FQNEAQ (reference sequence). The CDR3 contains 15 residues. In DNA, the CDR3 is TGTGCCAGCAGCTTACACGGACTAGCGGGAGTTGAGCAGTTCTTC. Translated: CASSLHGLAGVEQFF.

Details on this clonotype: Being one base from a much bigger clone, this may be a read error. The CDR3 carries no conserved terminal phenylalanine or tryptophan, so it likely arises from a read error. The J gene is TRBJ2-3, the V gene TRBV7-2; TRBD1 or TRBD2 may be the D gene (5 bases each). The CDR3 length is 14 residues. V was cut by 0 bases and J by 6 bases, with 10 bases left in between. Per germline, CDR1 SGHTA and CDR2 FQGNSA. CDR3 coding DNA: TGTGCCAGCAGCTTAGCGCCCGGGGCGGATACGCAGTATTCT. Translation gives CASSLAPGADTQYS.

This clonotype was counted at least ten times. V usage is TRBV7-2 and J usage is TRBJ2-1; D unresolved. This CDR3 comprises 13 residues. Trimming shortened V by 5 bases and J by 5 bases, and 10 bases separated the two germline ends. Germline CDR1 is SGHTA and CDR2 is FQGNSA. This CDR3 is CASSRSINNEQFF. CDR3 DNA: TGTGCCAGCAGCCGGTCTATAAACAATGAGCAGTTCTTC.

In this sample, this clonotype turned up a few times. The CDR3 spells CASSPGHRSGNTIYF. The DNA for the CDR3 is TGCGCCAGCAGCCCGGGACACCGCTCTGGAAACACCATATATTTT. The chain recombines TRBV5-1 with TRBJ1-3, with D perhaps TRBD1 (6 bases). The germline gives CDR1 SGHRS, CDR2 YFSETQ. V dropped 4 bases and J dropped 0 bases, with 11 bases sitting between them. The CDR3 covers 15 residues. The complete variable domain, with remaining parts taken from reference TRBV5-1 and TRBJ1-3, reads KAGVTQTPRYLIKTRGQQVTLSCSPISGHRSVSWYQQTPGQGLQFLFEYFSETQRNKGNFPGRFSGRQFSNSRSEMNVSTLELGDSALYLCASSPGHRSGNTIYFGEGSWLTVV.

As regards this clonotype: Because the CDR3 is missing its conserved closing phenylalanine or tryptophan, this is likely a read error. The limits of the CDR3 on the DNA are not certain, so only TCRdb's listed CDR3 is given. The rearrangement links TRBV7-2 to TRBJ2-1; TRBD2 reflects the table's D call only, with no check against the DNA. The V gene's germline CDR1 is SGHTA and CDR2 FQGNSA. The CDR3 is 14 amino acids long, termini counted. The CDR3 reads CASSPQPGLAGVLS.